This T cell receptor beta chain is from a study of blood T cell repertoires in COVID-19. The wider study: Researchers got acute and convalescent COVID-19 samples from the United States, Italy and Spain. T cells, B-cell-depleted T cells, or PBMCs supplied cDNA or gDNA.

Germline assignment: CDR1 SEHNR and CDR2 FQNEAQ (reference sequence). The V end lost 5 bases, the J end lost 3 bases, and 14 bases lay between the germline ends. This CDR3 has 14 residues. Per the original methods: Amplified reference gene primers provided the basis for estimating nucleated cell counts. Sequenced by immunoSEQ multiplex PCR; TCRdb stores in-frame clones only, minus some. Clone size and the V and J calls come from that table; the DNA yielded D and trimming. The table lists under 150,000 clones, over 75% of them singletons. The sequenced sample consisted of peripheral blood. The V call is TRBV7-9, the J call TRBJ2-7; D is perhaps TRBD1 (5 bases). This TCR derives from a man aged 80 or over with acute or convalescent COVID-19. CDR3: CASSPVTAYYEQYF. In DNA form, the CDR3 reads TGTGCCAGCAGCCCAGTGACAGCCTACTACGAGCAGTACTTC.